Below are 20 T cell receptor beta chains sequenced from a single sample in a study of response to subunit inactivated influenza vaccine. TCRdb reanalysed the RT-PCR reads using MiXCR and keeps one entry per CDR3 protein. This table holds 700,000 to 900,000 distinct CDR3 sequences, 20% to 25% found once. Sequenced material: PBMCs from blood, taken 5 days after vaccination. The receptors here all came from a man aged 50 to 60 who received an inactivated influenza vaccine.

The V call is TRBV2, the J call TRBJ2-3; either TRBD1 or TRBD2 may fit D (5 bases each). The CDR3 runs 14 residues. Deletions cut 7 bases from V and 0 bases from J, with 11 bases between. Germline-derived CDR1 and CDR2 are SNHLY and FYNNEI. CDR3 amino acids: CASTQGPSTDTQYF. The CDR3 nucleotides read TGTGCCAGCACCCAGGGACCTAGCACAGATACGCAGTATTTT. Complete variable domain (other parts from reference TRBV2 and TRBJ2-3): EPEVTQTPSHQVTQMGQEVILRCVPISNHLYFYWYRQILGQKVEFLVSFYNNEISEKSEIFDDQFSVERPDGSNFTLKIRSTKLEDSAMYFCASTQGPSTDTQYFGPGTRLTVL.

The rearrangement joins TRBV20-1 to TRBJ2-6; 9 positions agree with TRBD1. CDR1 and CDR2 from the germline V gene are DFQATT and SNEGSKA (reference sequence). The length of the CDR3 is 17 residues. The V segment lost 6 bases and the J segment 0 bases; nucleotides outside the gene matches: 9. CDR3: CSASTGGALSGANVLTF. The DNA of the CDR3 is TGCAGTGCGTCAACAGGGGGCGCCCTCTCTGGGGCCAACGTCCTGACTTTC.

This chain joins TRBV20-1 and TRBJ2-2; 7 nucleotides agree with TRBD1. With V trimmed by 5 bases and J by 4 bases, 13 bases remained unmatched. Germline values: CDR1 DFQATT, CDR2 SNEGSKA (reference sequence). The CDR3 extends over 16 amino acids. CDR3 protein: CSAVNGQVFGTGELFF. In nucleotides, the CDR3 is TGCAGTGCTGTTAACGGACAGGTCTTCGGCACCGGGGAGCTGTTTTTT.

This clonotype was observed a handful of times. This chain uses TRBV15 with TRBJ2-2; no reliable D call. CDR1 is LNHNV, CDR2 YYDKDF, per germline (reference sequence). This CDR3 is 11 amino acids long. Trimming took 0 bases from V and 8 from J, leaving 1 base between them. The CDR3 sequence is CATSREGELFF. In nucleotides, the CDR3 is TGTGCCACCAGCAGAGAGGGGGAGCTGTTTTTT.

This clonotype was seen once. V and J are TRBV11-2 and TRBJ2-5; D not resolved. V lost 1 base, J lost 6 bases, and 9 bases lay in between. This CDR3 is 13 amino acids long. CDR1 is SGHAT and CDR2 is FQNNGV in the germline V gene. CDR3 DNA: TGTGCCAGCAGCTTAGGGGTGGCGCAGACCCAGTACTTC. Its translation is CASSLGVAQTQYF.

This clonotype came up a few times. V usage is TRBV7-9 and J usage is TRBJ2-1; tentative D call: TRBD1 (6 bases). The V and J ends lost 5 bases and 3 bases respectively, with 14 bases between them. The CDR3 has 15 amino acids. Germline V CDR1 and CDR2: SEHNR, FQNEAQ (reference sequence). CDR3: CASSAIRDIYNEQFF. Written as DNA, the CDR3 is TGTGCCAGCAGCGCGATAAGGGACATCTACAATGAGCAGTTCTTC.

A few counts support this clonotype. The gene calls are TRBV7-9 and TRBJ2-3; D is ambiguous. Trimming cost V 8 bases and J 1 base, with 10 bases left between them. The CDR3 is 13 amino acids. Germline lookup yields CDR1 SEHNR and CDR2 FQNEAQ (reference sequence). The CDR3 DNA sequence: TGTGCCAGCCTGGCCCCGGGCACAGATACGCAGTATTTT. Translated: CASLAPGTDTQYF.

The rearrangement links TRBV20-1 to TRBJ1-2; no clear D gene. The CDR3 loop spans 11 amino acids. Per the germline V gene, CDR1 is DFQATT and CDR2 is SNEGSKA (reference sequence). V gave up 1 base and J gave up 6 bases, with 6 bases separating them. CDR3: CSARVVHGYTF. DNA for the CDR3: TGCAGTGCTAGAGTAGTCCATGGCTACACCTTC.

The V call is TRBV9, the J call TRBJ1-6; TRBD1 is a possible D gene (6 bases). V lost 3 bases and J lost 6, with 13 bases in between. Germline V gives CDR1 SGDLS, CDR2 YYNGEE. This CDR3 has 15 amino acids. The CDR3 nucleotides read TGTGCCAGCAGCGCTTCTGCAGGGGTTAATTCACCCCTCCACTTT. Amino acids: CASSASAGVNSPLHF.

The genes are TRBV15 and TRBJ1-4; TRBD1 matches at 7 bases. The CDR3 is 14 amino acids. Germline CDR1 LNHNV, CDR2 YYDKDF (reference sequence). J gave up 6 bases and V 8 bases, and 9 bases lay outside the gene matches. CDR3 sequence reads: CATRDGGGDEKLFF. The CDR3 DNA sequence: TGTGCCACCCGCGATGGAGGGGGCGATGAAAAACTGTTTTTT.

This chain uses TRBV19 with TRBJ2-5; D might be TRBD2 (5 bases). The germline V gene encodes CDR1 LNHDA and CDR2 SQIVND (reference sequence). The CDR3 has 13 residues. The V end lost 2 bases, the J end lost 5 bases, and 9 bases lay between the germline ends. CDR3: CASSIKRGETQYF. The CDR3 DNA follows: TGTGCCAGTAGTATAAAAAGAGGGGAGACCCAGTACTTC.

The J gene is TRBJ2-1, the V gene TRBV4-2; D ambiguous. The germline gives CDR1 LGHNA, CDR2 YNFKEQ. The CDR3 has 13 residues. Trimming took off 0 bases at V and 6 bases at J, with 6 bases between the two ends. CDR3 DNA sequence: TGTGCCAGCAGCCAAGAGGCTAGCAATGAGCAGTTCTTC. This translates into CASSQEASNEQFF.

The V gene is TRBV10-3, the J gene TRBJ1-4, with unresolved D. The CDR3 is 15 amino acids. CDR1 and CDR2 (germline): ENHRY, SYGVKD. V lost 0 bases and J 4 bases, leaving 9 bases between the germline ends. CDR3 in DNA: TGTGCCATCAGTGAGTCGGGAGGACTTAATGAAAAACTGTTTTTT. The encoded protein is CAISESGGLNEKLFF.

This clonotype was picked up a small number of times. This chain uses TRBV20-1 with TRBJ1-4; D is unclear. Germline CDR1 DFQATT, CDR2 SNEGSKA (reference sequence). Trimming removed 3 bases at V and 7 bases at J, with 12 bases between. There are 13 residues in the CDR3. The DNA for the CDR3 is TGCAGTGCTAGTCTAAGTCCGACTGAAAAACTGTTTTTT. The encoded protein is CSASLSPTEKLFF.

This clonotype was counted many times. The V call is TRBV6-5, the J call TRBJ2-7; 7 bases align to TRBD2. With 0 bases clipped from V and 7 bases from J, the junction kept 3 bases outside the gene matches. Germline V CDR1 and CDR2: MNHEY, SVGAGI. There are 13 residues in the CDR3. The CDR3 loop is CASSYSGGREQYF. CDR3 DNA sequence: TGTGCCAGCAGTTACTCGGGGGGGAGGGAGCAGTACTTC.

The chain carries TRBV19 and TRBJ1-5; D is perhaps TRBD1 (5 bases). This CDR3 region has 16 residues. V was shortened by 7 bases and J by 3 bases, with 19 bases between the two germline ends. Germline V CDR1 and CDR2: LNHDA, SQIVND (reference sequence). The CDR3 bases are TGTGCCAGTACCGAGAAGGGAGACAGACTCAATCAGCCCCAGCATTTT. It yields the protein CASTEKGDRLNQPQHF.

In this sample, this clonotype turned up a few times. CDR3 nucleotide sequence: TGCAGTGCTAGACCCCAAACACGAAACTATGGCTACACCTTC. It translates to CSARPQTRNYGYTF. The chain couples TRBV20-1 to TRBJ1-2; no firm D call. Trimming removed 2 bases at V and 2 bases at J, with 12 bases between. Germline CDR1 is DFQATT and CDR2 is SNEGSKA (reference sequence). This CDR3 is 14 amino acids long.

The chain combines TRBV10-3 with TRBJ2-5; 8 bases match TRBD2. Germline values: CDR1 ENHRY, CDR2 SYGVKD. The CDR3 is made up of 15 amino acids. V gave up 3 bases and J gave up 5 bases; unmatched junction bases: 8. CDR3 DNA sequence: TGTGCCATCAGTGATTCCGGGGGGGCCGGGGAGACCCAGTACTTC. Amino acid sequence: CAISDSGGAGETQYF.

This chain uses TRBV29-1 with TRBJ2-3; 9 nucleotides agree with TRBD2. The CDR3 consists of 15 residues. CDR1 SQVTM and CDR2 ANQGSEA come from the germline V gene. J gave up 2 bases and V 6 bases, and 9 bases lay outside the gene matches. CDR3 in amino acids: CSVLIAGALTDTQYF. CDR3 coding DNA: TGCAGCGTCCTTATAGCGGGGGCCCTCACAGATACGCAGTATTTT.

This rearrangement joins TRBV20-1 to TRBJ2-3, with 10 bases matching TRBD2. V shed 5 bases and J 6 bases; nucleotides not matched to a gene: 11. This CDR3 region has 15 residues. From germline, CDR1 is DFQATT and CDR2 SNEGSKA (reference sequence). CDR3: CSARGLAAHGDTQYF. As DNA, the CDR3 is TGCAGTGCTCGAGGACTAGCGGCTCACGGGGATACGCAGTATTTT.